The sequence of this TCR beta chain was determined in a study of T-cell memory formation after mild COVID-19. Researchers used 5'RACE with constant-segment primers to make TCR alpha and TCR beta cDNA libraries that carry sample barcodes and UMIs. In TCRdb, the 5' RACE reads were re-called with MiXCR into one record per CDR3 protein. The table includes roughly 450,000 distinct CDR3 sequences, about 20% detected once. This clonotype was sampled from an adult woman who had mild COVID-19 (a few samples of this study predate the infection). Cell type and time point are not known. Sequenced input: PBMCs or a T cell subset sorted from them (not recorded which).

The CDR3 coding sequence is TGTGCCAGCGGAGGTGGTTCCTATAATTCACCCCTCCACTTT. Its protein is CASGGGSYNSPLHF. The chain joins TRBV7-6 to TRBJ1-6; D call uncertain. This CDR3 contains 14 residues. Germline values: CDR1 SGHVS, CDR2 FNYEAQ. V was trimmed by 8 bases and J by 1 base, leaving 9 bases between them.